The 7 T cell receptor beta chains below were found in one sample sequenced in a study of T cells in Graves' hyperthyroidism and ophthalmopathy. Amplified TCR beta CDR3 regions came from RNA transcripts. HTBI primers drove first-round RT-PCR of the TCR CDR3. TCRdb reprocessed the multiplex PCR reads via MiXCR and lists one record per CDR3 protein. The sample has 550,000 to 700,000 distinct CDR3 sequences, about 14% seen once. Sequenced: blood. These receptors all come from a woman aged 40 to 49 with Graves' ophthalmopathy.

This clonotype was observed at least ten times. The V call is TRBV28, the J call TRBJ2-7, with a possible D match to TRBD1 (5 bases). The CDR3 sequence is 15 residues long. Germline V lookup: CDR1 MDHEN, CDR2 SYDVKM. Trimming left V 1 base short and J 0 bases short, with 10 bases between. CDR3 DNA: TGTGCCAGCAGTTTATATCAGGGAAGCTCCTACGAGCAGTACTTC. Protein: CASSLYQGSSYEQYF.

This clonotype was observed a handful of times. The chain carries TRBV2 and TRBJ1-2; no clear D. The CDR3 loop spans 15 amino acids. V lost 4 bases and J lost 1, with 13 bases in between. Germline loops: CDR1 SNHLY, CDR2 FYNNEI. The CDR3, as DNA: TGTGCCAGCAGTGTAAAGGCTCCAGTTAACTATGGCTACACCTTC. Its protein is CASSVKAPVNYGYTF. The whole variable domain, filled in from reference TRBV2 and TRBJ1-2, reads EPEVTQTPSHQVTQMGQEVILRCVPISNHLYFYWYRQILGQKVEFLVSFYNNEISEKSEIFDDQFSVERPDGSNFTLKIRSTKLEDSAMYFCASSVKAPVNYGYTFGSGTRLTVV.

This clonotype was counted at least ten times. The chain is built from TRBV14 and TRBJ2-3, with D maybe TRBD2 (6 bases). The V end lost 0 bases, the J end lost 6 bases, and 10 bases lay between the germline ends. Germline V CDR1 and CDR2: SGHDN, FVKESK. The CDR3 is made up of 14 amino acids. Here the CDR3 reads CASSQEAAGDTQYF. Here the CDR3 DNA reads TGTGCCAGCAGCCAAGAAGCTGCGGGGGATACGCAGTATTTT.

In nucleotides, the CDR3 is TGTGCCAGCACCTTGCAGGGACTAGCCTTAGAAAGGGCCGGGGAGCTGTTTTTT. Its protein is CASTLQGLALERAGELFF. This chain links TRBV7-8 with TRBJ2-2; 9 bases align to TRBD2. The CDR3 is 18 residues long. The ends lost 7 bases at V and 6 bases at J; junction bases unmatched: 18. Germline V CDR1 and CDR2: SGHVS, FQNEAQ. Based on the CDR3 plus reference TRBV7-8 and TRBJ2-2, the full variable domain is GAGVSQSPRYKVAKRGQDVALRCDPISGHVSLFWYQQALGQGPEFLTYFQNEAQLDKSGLPSDRFFAERPEGSVSTLKIQRTQQEDSAVYLCASTLQGLALERAGELFFGEGSRLTVL.

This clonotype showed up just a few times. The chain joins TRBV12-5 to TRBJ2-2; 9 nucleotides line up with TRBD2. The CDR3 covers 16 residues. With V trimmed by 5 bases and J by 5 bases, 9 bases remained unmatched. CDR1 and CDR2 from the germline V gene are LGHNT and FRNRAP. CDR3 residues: CASGDTSGPPTGELFF. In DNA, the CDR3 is TGTGCTAGTGGTGACACTAGCGGGCCACCGACCGGGGAGCTGTTTTTT.

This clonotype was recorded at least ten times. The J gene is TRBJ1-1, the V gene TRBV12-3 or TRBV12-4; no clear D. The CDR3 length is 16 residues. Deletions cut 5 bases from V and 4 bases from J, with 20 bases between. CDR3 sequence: CASSPNPSVRGTEAFF. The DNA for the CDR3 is TGTGCCAGCAGTCCAAACCCTTCGGTTCGAGGCACTGAAGCTTTCTTT.

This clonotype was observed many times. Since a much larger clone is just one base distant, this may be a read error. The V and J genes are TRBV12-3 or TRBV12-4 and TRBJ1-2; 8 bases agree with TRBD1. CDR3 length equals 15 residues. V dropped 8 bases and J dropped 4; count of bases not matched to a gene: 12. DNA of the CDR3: TGTGCCAGCGGTCCAAATGGACAGGGCCTCTATGGCTACACCTTC. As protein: CASGPNGQGLYGYTF.